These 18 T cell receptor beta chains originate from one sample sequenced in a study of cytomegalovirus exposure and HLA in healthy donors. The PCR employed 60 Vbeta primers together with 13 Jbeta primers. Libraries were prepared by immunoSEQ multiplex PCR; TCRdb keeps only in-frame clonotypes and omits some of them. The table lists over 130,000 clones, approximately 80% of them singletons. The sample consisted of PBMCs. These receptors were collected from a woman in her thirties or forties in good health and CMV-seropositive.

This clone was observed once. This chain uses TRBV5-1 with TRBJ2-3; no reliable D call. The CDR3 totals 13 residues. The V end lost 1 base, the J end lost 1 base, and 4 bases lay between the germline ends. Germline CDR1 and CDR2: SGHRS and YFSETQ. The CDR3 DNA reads TGCGCCAGCAGCTTGTCCGGCACAGATACGCAGTATTTT. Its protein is CASSLSGTDTQYF.

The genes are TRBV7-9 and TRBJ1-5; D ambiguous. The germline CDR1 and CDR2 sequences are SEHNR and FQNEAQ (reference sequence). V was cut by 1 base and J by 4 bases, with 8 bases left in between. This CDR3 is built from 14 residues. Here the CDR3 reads CASSLVADNQPQHF. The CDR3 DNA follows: TGTGCCAGCAGCTTAGTGGCCGATAATCAGCCCCAGCATTTT.

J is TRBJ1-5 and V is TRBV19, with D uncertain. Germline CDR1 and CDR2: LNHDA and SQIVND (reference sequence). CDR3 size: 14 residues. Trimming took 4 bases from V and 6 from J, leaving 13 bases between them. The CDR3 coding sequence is TGTGCCAGTAGTAGGAGCAGCTATGGTCAGCCCCAGCATTTT. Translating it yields CASSRSSYGQPQHF.

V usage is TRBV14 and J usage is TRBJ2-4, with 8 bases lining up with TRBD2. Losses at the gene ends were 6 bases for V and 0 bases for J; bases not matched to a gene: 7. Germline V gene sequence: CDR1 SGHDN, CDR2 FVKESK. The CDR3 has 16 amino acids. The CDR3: CASSSLADLAKNIQYF. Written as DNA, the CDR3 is TGTGCCAGCAGTTCACTAGCGGACCTAGCCAAAAACATTCAGTACTTC.

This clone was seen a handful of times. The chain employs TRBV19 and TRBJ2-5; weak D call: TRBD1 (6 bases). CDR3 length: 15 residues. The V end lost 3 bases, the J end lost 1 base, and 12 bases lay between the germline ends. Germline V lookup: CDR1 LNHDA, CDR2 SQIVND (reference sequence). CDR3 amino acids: CASSIRGHFQETQYF. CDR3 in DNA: TGTGCCAGTAGTATTAGGGGACACTTCCAAGAGACCCAGTACTTC.

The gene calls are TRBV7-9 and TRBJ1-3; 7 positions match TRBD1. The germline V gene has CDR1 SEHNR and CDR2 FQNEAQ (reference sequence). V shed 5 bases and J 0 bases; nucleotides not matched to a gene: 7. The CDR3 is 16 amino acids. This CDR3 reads CASSPSGGSSGNTIYF. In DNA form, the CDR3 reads TGTGCCAGCAGCCCCTCAGGGGGATCCTCTGGAAACACCATATATTTT.

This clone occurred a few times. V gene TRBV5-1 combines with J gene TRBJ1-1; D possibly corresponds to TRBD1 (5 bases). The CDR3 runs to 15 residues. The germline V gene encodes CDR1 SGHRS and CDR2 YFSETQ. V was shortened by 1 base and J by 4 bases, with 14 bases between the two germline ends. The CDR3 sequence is CASSLWLGGSTEAFF. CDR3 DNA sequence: TGCGCCAGCAGCTTGTGGCTGGGGGGTAGCACTGAAGCTTTCTTT.

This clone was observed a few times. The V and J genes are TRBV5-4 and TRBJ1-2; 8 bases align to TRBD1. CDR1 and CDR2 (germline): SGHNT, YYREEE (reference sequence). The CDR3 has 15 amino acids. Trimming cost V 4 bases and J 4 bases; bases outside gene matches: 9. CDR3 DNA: TGTGCCAGCAGCCGCGACAGGGGCGTGAGCTATGGCTACACCTTC. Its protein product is CASSRDRGVSYGYTF.

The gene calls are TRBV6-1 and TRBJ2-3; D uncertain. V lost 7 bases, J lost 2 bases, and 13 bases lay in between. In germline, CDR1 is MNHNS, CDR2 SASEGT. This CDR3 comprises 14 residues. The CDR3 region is CASTPRKVTDTQYF. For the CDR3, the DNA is TGTGCCAGCACCCCTAGGAAAGTCACAGATACGCAGTATTTT.

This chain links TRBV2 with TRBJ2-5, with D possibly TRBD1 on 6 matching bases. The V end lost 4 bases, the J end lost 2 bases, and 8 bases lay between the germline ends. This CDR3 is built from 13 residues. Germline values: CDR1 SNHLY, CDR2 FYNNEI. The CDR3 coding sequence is TGTGCCAGCAGTGGGACAGATCAAGAGACCCAGTACTTC. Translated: CASSGTDQETQYF.

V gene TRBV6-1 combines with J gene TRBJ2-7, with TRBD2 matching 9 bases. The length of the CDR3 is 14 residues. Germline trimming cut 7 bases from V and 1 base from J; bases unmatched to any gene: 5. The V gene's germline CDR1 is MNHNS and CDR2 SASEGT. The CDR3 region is CASTAGGGSYEQYF. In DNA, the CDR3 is TGTGCCAGCACCGCGGGAGGGGGGTCCTACGAGCAGTACTTC.

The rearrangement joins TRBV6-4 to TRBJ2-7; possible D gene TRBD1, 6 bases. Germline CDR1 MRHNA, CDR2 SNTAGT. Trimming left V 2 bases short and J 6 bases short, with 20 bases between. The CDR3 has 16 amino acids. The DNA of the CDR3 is TGTGCCAGCAGTGACCCCCTTACAGGGAGACGGTGCGAGCAGTACTTC. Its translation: CASSDPLTGRRCEQYF.

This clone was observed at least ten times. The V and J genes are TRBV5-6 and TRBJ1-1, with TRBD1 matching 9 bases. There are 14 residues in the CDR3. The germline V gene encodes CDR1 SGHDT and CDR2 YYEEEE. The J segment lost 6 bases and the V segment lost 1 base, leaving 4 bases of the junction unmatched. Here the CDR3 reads CASSLRDRVPEAFF. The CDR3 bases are TGTGCCAGCAGCTTGAGGGACAGGGTCCCTGAAGCTTTCTTT.

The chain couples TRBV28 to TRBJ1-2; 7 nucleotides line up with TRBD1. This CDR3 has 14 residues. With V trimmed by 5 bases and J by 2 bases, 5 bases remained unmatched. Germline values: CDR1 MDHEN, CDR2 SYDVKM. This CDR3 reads CASSGDRGNYGYTF. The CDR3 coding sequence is TGTGCCAGCAGTGGGGACAGAGGAAACTATGGCTACACCTTC.

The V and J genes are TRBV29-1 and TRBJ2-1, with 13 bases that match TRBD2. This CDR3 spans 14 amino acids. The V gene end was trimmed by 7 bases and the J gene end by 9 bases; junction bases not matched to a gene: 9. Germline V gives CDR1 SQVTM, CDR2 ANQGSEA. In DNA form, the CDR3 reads TGCAGCGAACTGACCGGGACTAGCGGGACTGAGCAGTTCTTC. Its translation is CSELTGTSGTEQFF.

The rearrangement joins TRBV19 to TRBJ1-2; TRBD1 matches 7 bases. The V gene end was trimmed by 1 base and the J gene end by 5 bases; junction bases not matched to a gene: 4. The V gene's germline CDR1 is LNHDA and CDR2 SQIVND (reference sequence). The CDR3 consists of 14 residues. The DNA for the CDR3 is TGTGCCAGTAGTATAGTAACAGGGGTTTATGGCTACACCTTC. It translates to CASSIVTGVYGYTF.

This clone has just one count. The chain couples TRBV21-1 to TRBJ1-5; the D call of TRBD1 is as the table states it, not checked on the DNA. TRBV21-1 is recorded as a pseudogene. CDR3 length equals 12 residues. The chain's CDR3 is CASSKHNQPQHF. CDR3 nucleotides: TGTGCCAGCAGCAAACACAATCAGCCCCAGCATTTT.

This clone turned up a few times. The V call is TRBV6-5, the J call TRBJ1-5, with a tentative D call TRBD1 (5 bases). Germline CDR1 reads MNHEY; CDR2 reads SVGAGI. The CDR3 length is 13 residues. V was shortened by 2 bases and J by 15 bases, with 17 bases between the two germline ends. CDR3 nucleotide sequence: TGTGCCAGCAGTTACGGGGCCGACACCCCCATGCATTTT. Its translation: CASSYGADTPMHF.